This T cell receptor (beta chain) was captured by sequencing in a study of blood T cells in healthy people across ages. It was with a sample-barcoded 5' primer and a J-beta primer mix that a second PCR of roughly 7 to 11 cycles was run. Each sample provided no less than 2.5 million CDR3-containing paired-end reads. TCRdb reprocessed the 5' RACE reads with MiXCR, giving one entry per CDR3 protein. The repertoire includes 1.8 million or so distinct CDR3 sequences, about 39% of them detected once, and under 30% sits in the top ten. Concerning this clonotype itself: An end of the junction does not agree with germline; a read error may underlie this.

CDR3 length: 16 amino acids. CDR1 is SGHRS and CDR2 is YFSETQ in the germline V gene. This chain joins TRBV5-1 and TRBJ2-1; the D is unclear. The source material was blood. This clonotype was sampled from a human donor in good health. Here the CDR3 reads CASSLAPHSGTNGQFF. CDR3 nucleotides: TGCGCCAGCAGCCTGGCCCCTCACTCCGGCACAAATGGGCAGTTCTTC.